These T cell receptor beta chains were read from a single sample in a study of blood T cell repertoires in COVID-19. Generated by immunoSEQ multiplex PCR, the TCRdb table keeps only in-frame clones and is missing some. Here the sample spans about 63,000 clones, roughly four fifths being singletons. Sample: peripheral blood. The receptors originated from a human donor in a cohort sampled during active COVID-19. CDR3s include the opening cysteine and the closing phenylalanine or tryptophan. A D gene is named only where the DNA matches it firmly. Not every row has a clone size; where given, it reads once, few, many or a size class.

d_call j_call v_call clone_size cdr3_nt cdr3_aa
TRBD2 TRBJ2-7 TRBV5-1 . TGCGCCAGCAGCTTGGTGCGGGCGGGAGGGGCCTACGAGCAGTACTTC CASSLVRAGGAYEQYF
. TRBJ2-7 TRBV27 . TGTGCCAGCAGTACAGACAGGACCTCATCCTACGAGCAGTACTTC CASSTDRTSSYEQYF
. TRBJ2-1 TRBV9 . TGTGCCAGCAGCGCAATGGACTCTCTCAATGAGCAGTTCTTC CASSAMDSLNEQFF
. TRBJ2-2 TRBV28 . TGTGCCAGCAGTTTGACCGGGATCGGTGGGGAGCTGTTTTTT CASSLTGIGGELFF
. TRBJ1-6 TRBV27 . TGTGCCAGCGGAGGGGTCCTTGCCGCATATTCACCCCTCCACTTT CASGGVLAAYSPLHF
. TRBJ2-7 TRBV4-1 few TGCGCCAGCAGCCAAGGGCGCGGAGACTACGAGCAGTACTTC CASSQGRGDYEQYF
. TRBJ2-1 TRBV28 . TGTGCCAGCAGTTTAGAGTTGTTACAGAATGAGCAGTTCTTC CASSLELLQNEQFF
. TRBJ1-1 TRBV5-6 . TGTGCCAGCAGCTTGGTCAGAGAACAGTTCACTGAAGCTTTCTTT CASSLVREQFTEAFF
. TRBJ1-3 TRBV6-5 . TGTGCCAGCAGTCTCTACTATGGAAACACCATATATTTT CASSLYYGNTIYF
TRBD1 TRBJ1-2 TRBV30 . TGTGCCTGGAGAAACAGGGGAGAAGGCTACACCTTC CAWRNRGEGYTF
. TRBJ1-1 TRBV2 once TGTGCCAGCATCGGGTCGTACAAGAACACTGAAGCTTTCTTT CASIGSYKNTEAFF
. TRBJ2-1 TRBV25-1 . TGTGCCAGCAGTGGGCAGGGTCTTGACAATGAGCAGTTCTTC CASSGQGLDNEQFF
TRBD1 TRBJ1-2 TRBV30 . TGTGCCTGGAGTACGATACAGGGGGCATCTGGCTACACCTTC CAWSTIQGASGYTF
. TRBJ2-5 TRBV18 once TGTGCCAGCTCACCACGGCGGAGTCTATCACAAGAGACCCAGTACTTC CASSPRRSLSQETQYF
. TRBJ1-1 TRBV30 . TGTGCCTGGACGACAGGAATGAACACTGAAGCTTTCTTT CAWTTGMNTEAFF
. TRBJ2-7 TRBV5-4 . TGTGCCAGCAGCTCCGACTCTAGGGGTGAGCAGTACTTC CASSSDSRGEQYF
TRBD2 TRBJ2-5 TRBV12-5 once TGTGCTAGTGGTTTGGACGGACTAGCGGGAGGGGGGGTGGAGACCCAGTACTTC CASGLDGLAGGGVETQYF
. TRBJ1-5 TRBV5-4 . TGTGCCAGCAGCTCTGGACTCAACCAGCCCCAGCATTTT CASSSGLNQPQHF
TRBD2 TRBJ2-3 TRBV7-2 . TGTGCCAGCAGCCGCGGACTAGCCCAAACCCCTGGCACAGATACGCAGTATTTT CASSRGLAQTPGTDTQYF
. TRBJ2-7 TRBV5-6 . TGTGCCAGCAGCTTCATTAATAACAGGGAAACTTACTACGAGCAGTACTTC CASSFINNRETYYEQYF
. TRBJ1-3 TRBV6-1 . TGTGCCAGCAGTGAACAGGGAAACACCATATATTTT CASSEQGNTIYF
TRBD1 TRBJ1-1 TRBV27 . TGTGCCAGCAGTACACAGGGGGTGCTCGAAGCTTTCTTT CASSTQGVLEAFF
. TRBJ2-5 TRBV24-1 . TGTGCCACCAGTGTAGCAGGGAATCAGGAGACCCAGTACTTC CATSVAGNQETQYF
. TRBJ1-3 TRBV14 . TGTGCCAGCAGCCAAGGGAGCAACTCTGGAAACACCATATATTTT CASSQGSNSGNTIYF
TRBD2 TRBJ2-5 TRBV2 . TGTGCCAGCAGTGTAACTAGCGGGAGGCGAGAGACCCAGTACTTC CASSVTSGRRETQYF
TRBD2 TRBJ2-1 TRBV7-2 . TGTGCCAGCAGCATTCTAGCGGAACCCTACAATGAGCAGTTCTTC CASSILAEPYNEQFF
TRBD2 TRBJ2-7 TRBV30 many TGTGCCTGGGGCGGGACTATCTACGAGCAGTACTTC CAWGGTIYEQYF
. TRBJ1-4 TRBV6-5 . TGTGCCAGCACCCAGGCGGGAGGGGGATTTCAAGAACTGTTTTTT CASTQAGGGFQELFF
TRBD1 TRBJ1-2 TRBV6-2/TRBV6-3 . TGTGCCAGCAGTTACTCTTGGGACAGGGGGACATATGGCTACACCTTC CASSYSWDRGTYGYTF
TRBD1 TRBJ1-1 TRBV5-4 . TGTGCCAGCAGCTTTGAGACAGGGTACACTGAAGCTTTCTTT CASSFETGYTEAFF
TRBD1 TRBJ1-1 TRBV6-5 . TGTGCCAGCAGTTACAGGGACAGGTACACTGAAGCTTTCTTT CASSYRDRYTEAFF
. TRBJ1-1 TRBV19 . TGTGCCAGTAGTATAAGAGGTCAGAACACTGAAGCTTTCTTT CASSIRGQNTEAFF
TRBD1 TRBJ2-7 TRBV24-1 . TGTGCCACCAGTGATCCCGGACAGGGGTGGTACGAGCAGTACTTC CATSDPGQGWYEQYF
. TRBJ1-4 TRBV7-9 . TGTGCCACCAACCACCAGGGGAAGGAAAAACTGTTTTTT CATNHQGKEKLFF
. TRBJ1-2 TRBV19 . TGTGCCAGTAGTCGGACAGATTCTTATGGCTACACCTTC CASSRTDSYGYTF
. TRBJ1-2 TRBV5-4 . TGTGCCAGCACCATAACAGGATTCTATGGCTACACCTTC CASTITGFYGYTF
TRBD1 TRBJ1-2 TRBV12-3/TRBV12-4 . TGTGCCAGCAGGGGACAGGAAGGCTATGGCTACACCTTC CASRGQEGYGYTF
TRBD2 TRBJ2-1 TRBV19 . TGTGCCAGTAGTATAGAGGGACTAGCGGCCTACAATGAGCAGTTCTTC CASSIEGLAAYNEQFF
. TRBJ2-7 TRBV6-2/TRBV6-3 . TGTGCCAGCAGCACCCGCATACTGTCCTACGAGCAGTACTTC CASSTRILSYEQYF
. TRBJ2-3 TRBV9 . TGTGCCAGCAGCTCCCCCCTCGATACGCAGTATTTT CASSSPLDTQYF
TRBD1 TRBJ2-2 TRBV24-1 . TGTGCCACCAGTGGCACCGGGACAGGACGCCTCCCATGGGAGCTGTTTTTT CATSGTGTGRLPWELFF
TRBD1 TRBJ2-1 TRBV5-1 . TGCGCCAGCAGCTTACGTACAGGGGCGGTGAACAAGGACAATGAGCAGTTCTTC CASSLRTGAVNKDNEQFF
. TRBJ1-1 TRBV4-2 . TGTGCCAGCAGTCCCCAACACAAGAACACTGAAGCTTTCTTT CASSPQHKNTEAFF
TRBD1 TRBJ1-1 TRBV5-4 once TGTGCCAGCAGCCTCGAACAGGGGGCGCGGGTCTGGAACACTGAAGCTTTCTTT CASSLEQGARVWNTEAFF
TRBD1 TRBJ2-1 TRBV19 . TGTGCCAGTAGCCTCACCGGGACAGGGAATGAGCAGTTCTTC CASSLTGTGNEQFF
TRBD2 TRBJ2-2 TRBV4-3 . TGCGCCAGCAGCCAAGAGACTAGCGGGACACCTGGGGGCGGGGAGCTGTTTTTT CASSQETSGTPGGGELFF
. TRBJ2-7 TRBV29-1 . TGCAGCGTTGGACAGTCTTACGAGCAGTACTTC CSVGQSYEQYF
. TRBJ2-6 TRBV4-2 . TGTGCCAGCCGCTCTGGGGCCAACGTCCTGACTTTC CASRSGANVLTF
. TRBJ1-3 TRBV2 . TGTGCCAGCAGTGAAGAAGGGAGTGGAAACACCATATATTTT CASSEEGSGNTIYF
TRBD1 TRBJ1-6 TRBV5-1 few TGCGCCAGCAGCCGGGACAGAGATAATTCACCCCTCCACTTT CASSRDRDNSPLHF
TRBD1 TRBJ1-2 TRBV5-1 . TGCGCCAGCAGCTTAAGGGGCGCAGGGGGGACGGATGGCTACACCTTC CASSLRGAGGTDGYTF
TRBD2 TRBJ2-1 TRBV28 . TGTGCCAGCAGTTTAGCGGGAGCAGTATCTGGTGAGCAGTTCTTC CASSLAGAVSGEQFF
TRBD1 TRBJ2-1 TRBV6-5 . TGTGCCAGCACAACAGGGGGCGCGGGGAATGAGCAGTTCTTC CASTTGGAGNEQFF
. TRBJ2-7 TRBV7-7 . TGTGCCAGCAGCTTAGGGGCCGGGGGAACCTACGAGCAGTACTTC CASSLGAGGTYEQYF
TRBD1 TRBJ2-2 TRBV6-6 . TGTGCCAGCAGAGCTAGTCAGGGGGCGAGCACCGGGGAGCTGTTTTTT CASRASQGASTGELFF
TRBD1 TRBJ2-5 TRBV9 . TGTGCCAGCAGCGAGGGCCCTACAGGGGGCGAAGAGACCCAGTACTTC CASSEGPTGGEETQYF